This T cell receptor (beta chain) was sequenced for a study of shared clonotypes between healthy human individuals. Broader study findings: Shared clonotypes across all four donors exceeded non-shared ones in generation probability. Sequencing depth was predicted to influence how clonotypes are shared among donors. About 5% was the fraction of naive CD4 clonotypes found shared across a few donors.

The assay ran at deep level. This table comes from immunoSEQ multiplex PCR, and its TCRdb copy is limited to in-frame clones, with some not included. The repertoire holds some 500,000 clones, with 95% to 96% as singletons. Regarding this clone: No antigen is known for it.

The sequence came from a woman younger than 45 in good health. Sequenced: naive CD4+ T cells sorted from blood. The subset is: CD45RA+ positively selected.

CDR3: CASSQENFLGAGGYTDTQYF. The CDR3 DNA follows: TGCGCCAGCAGCCAAGAAAATTTCCTTGGGGCCGGGGGCTACACAGATACGCAGTATTTT. The chain has TRBV4-1 and TRBJ2-3, with D perhaps being TRBD1 or TRBD2 (6 bases each). Per germline, CDR1 MGHRA and CDR2 YSYEKL. V was trimmed by 0 bases and J by 2 bases, leaving 24 bases between them. CDR3 length: 20 residues.